These T cell receptor beta chains were read from a single sample in a study of cytomegalovirus exposure and HLA in healthy donors. Generated by immunoSEQ multiplex PCR, the TCRdb table keeps only in-frame clones and is missing some. The top ten hold around 5.4% of the sample, which has over 200,000 clones, over 80% seen once. Sequenced material: PBMCs. Receptors originate from a woman aged 18-35 years in good health and CMV-seronegative. Each CDR3 is given with its conserved first and last residue. The D gene is left open where the match is weak. Only part of the rows carry a size: once, few, many, or a class if the clone is expanded.

>TRBD1|NA|TRBV28|TRBJ1-5
TGTGCCAGCAGTTTAAGAAAGGGGGCGGGCCCTCAGCCCCAGCATTTT
CASSLRKGAGPQPQHF
>NA|NA|TRBV30|TRBJ1-1
TGTGCCTGGAGTGTGGAGGGCTTGAACACTGAAGCTTTCTTT
CAWSVEGLNTEAFF
>TRBD2|few|TRBV4-2|TRBJ2-5
TGTGCCAGCAGCCAAGAATTAGCGGGGGGGCCAGAAATAGAGACCCAGTACTTC
CASSQELAGGPEIETQYF
>NA|NA|TRBV9|TRBJ2-1
TGTGCCAGCACGAAACAACCCAGGAGCATAAATGAGCAGTTCTTC
CASTKQPRSINEQFF
>TRBD1|NA|TRBV11-2|TRBJ1-3
TGTGCCAGCATGACAGGGCTAGCGAGAAACACCATATATTTT
CASMTGLARNTIYF
>NA|few|TRBV6-5|TRBJ2-1
TGTGCCAGCAGTTACGGGCAGGGGAGGTCGAATGAGCAGTTCTTC
CASSYGQGRSNEQFF
>NA|NA|TRBV18|TRBJ1-1
TGTGCCAGCTCACCGATACAGGGCGTTGGCACTGAAGCTTTCTTT
CASSPIQGVGTEAFF
>NA|NA|TRBV4-2|TRBJ1-5
TGTGCCAGCAGCCCCGGACCCCTTCTCGTTAGACAGCCCCAGCATTTT
CASSPGPLLVRQPQHF
>TRBD1|few|TRBV5-6|TRBJ2-3
TGTGCCAGCAGCCCGAGGGGGCAAGGTCGAGATACGCAGTATTTT
CASSPRGQGRDTQYF
>TRBD2|NA|TRBV30|TRBJ2-1
TGTGCCTGGCGGACTAGCGGATACAATGAGCAGTTCTTC
CAWRTSGYNEQFF
>NA|NA|TRBV30|TRBJ1-2
TGTGCCTGGAGTACGGGCTATGGCTACACCTTC
CAWSTGYGYTF
>TRBD1|NA|TRBV30|TRBJ2-3
TGTGCCTGGAGGACAGGGGAGCCCACAGATACGCAGTATTTT
CAWRTGEPTDTQYF
>TRBD2|NA|TRBV9|TRBJ2-1
TGTGCCAGCAGCGTAGAGGGGACTAGCGGGGGATACAATGAGCAGTTCTTC
CASSVEGTSGGYNEQFF
>TRBD2|NA|TRBV5-4|TRBJ2-7
TGTGCCAGCAGCTTTGGCTCGGGGGGGCCCCGGGAGCAGTACTTC
CASSFGSGGPREQYF
>TRBD1|NA|TRBV13|TRBJ2-7
TGTGCCAGCAGCTTGGGACAGTCAAGCTCCTACGAGCAGTACTTC
CASSLGQSSSYEQYF
>TRBD1|NA|TRBV7-9|TRBJ2-7
TGTGCCAGCAGCTTAGACGTCGTCAGACAGGGGAATTCCCACGAGCAGTACTTC
CASSLDVVRQGNSHEQYF
>TRBD2|NA|TRBV2|TRBJ2-5
TGTGCCAGCAGTGAGGGGGGGGAGACCCAGTACTTC
CASSEGGETQYF
>NA|NA|TRBV6-6|TRBJ1-1
TGTGCCAGCAGGAGGGCCTCAATGAACACTGAAGCTTTCTTT
CASRRASMNTEAFF
>TRBD1|NA|TRBV29-1|TRBJ1-1
TGCAGCGTTGATAAGGGGACAGGGCTGAACACTGAAGCTTTCTTT
CSVDKGTGLNTEAFF
>NA|once|TRBV6-5|TRBJ1-1
TGTGCCAGCAAGGAGGGTGTGGGCGGGACTGAAGCTTTCTTT
CASKEGVGGTEAFF
>NA|NA|TRBV6-5|TRBJ2-7
TGTGCCAGCAGTCCCGGGCCCAACTACTTCTACGAGCAGTACTTC
CASSPGPNYFYEQYF
>NA|few|TRBV5-1|TRBJ2-3
TGCGCCAGCAGCTTGGGAGGGGACACAGATACGCAGTATTTT
CASSLGGDTDTQYF
>NA|NA|TRBV9|TRBJ2-1
TGTGCCAGCAGCCCGAGACCGAGCTCCTACAATGAGCAGTTCTTC
CASSPRPSSYNEQFF
>TRBD1|once|TRBV6-1|TRBJ1-1
TGTGCCAGCAGGGACAGGGCGACGAACACTGAAGCTTTCTTT
CASRDRATNTEAFF
>TRBD2|NA|TRBV27|TRBJ2-3
TGTGCCAGCAGTAGACTAGCGGGAGCCACAGATACGCAGTATTTT
CASSRLAGATDTQYF
>NA|NA|TRBV5-1|TRBJ2-4
TGCGCCAGCAGAGGTACCGACATTCAGTACTTC
CASRGTDIQYF
>NA|NA|TRBV5-1|TRBJ1-1
TGCGCCAGCAGCCCCGGAACGACGAACACTGAAGCTTTCTTT
CASSPGTTNTEAFF
>TRBD2|NA|TRBV7-6|TRBJ2-2
TGTGCCAGCAGCCCGACGACTAGCGGGGGGGCCAACACCGGGGAGCTGTTTTTT
CASSPTTSGGANTGELFF
>TRBD1|NA|TRBV27|TRBJ1-1
TGTGCCAGCAGGGACAGGGAGAACACTGAAGCTTTCTTT
CASRDRENTEAFF
>NA|NA|TRBV27|TRBJ1-3
TGTGCCAGCAGCCCGGGGTTGGGGAACACCATATATTTT
CASSPGLGNTIYF
>TRBD2|NA|TRBV9|TRBJ2-3
TGTGCCAGCAACGGCGGGGGTTACACAGATACGCAGTATTTT
CASNGGGYTDTQYF
>NA|NA|TRBV27|TRBJ2-3
TGTGCCAGCAGTCCACCCGGGAGCTACACAGATACGCAGTATTTT
CASSPPGSYTDTQYF
>NA|NA|TRBV2|TRBJ2-5
TGTGCCAGCAGTGCCAGAGCCCAGTACTTC
CASSARAQYF
>NA|once|TRBV27|TRBJ1-1
TGTGCCAGCAGTTTCCAGGGGCAGAACACTGAAGCTTTCTTT
CASSFQGQNTEAFF
>NA|NA|TRBV14|TRBJ2-7
TGTGCCAGCAGCCAGACAACCTACGAGCAGTACTTC
CASSQTTYEQYF
>TRBD2|once|TRBV6-5|TRBJ2-1
TGTGCCAGCAGTTACCAGACTAGCCCTTGGGAGCAGTTCTTC
CASSYQTSPWEQFF
>TRBD1|NA|TRBV2|TRBJ1-4
TGTGCCAGCAGTGGGACAGGGGTTAATGAAAAACTGTTTTTT
CASSGTGVNEKLFF
>TRBD1|NA|TRBV29-1|TRBJ1-1
TGCAGCGTTGTAGGACAGGGGGCGGACACTGAAGCTTTCTTT
CSVVGQGADTEAFF
>NA|NA|TRBV6-5|TRBJ1-5
TGTGCCAGCAAAAGGGGGGCGGGGGACTTAGAGGCCCAGCATTTT
CASKRGAGDLEAQHF
>TRBD1|NA|TRBV10-1|TRBJ1-1
TGCGCCAGCAGACCGGACAGGTCCACTGAAGCTTTCTTT
CASRPDRSTEAFF
>NA|NA|TRBV6-1|TRBJ2-1
TGTGCCAGCAGTCCTTGGGGCTACAATGAGCAGTTCTTC
CASSPWGYNEQFF
>NA|NA|TRBV4-2|TRBJ1-2
TGTGCCAGCAGCCCGGACCGAGAGTATGGCTACACCTTC
CASSPDREYGYTF